Reported below is one TCR beta chain. Its antigen is undetermined. This record belongs to a study of post-analysis software for immune sequencing data. Germline V lookup: CDR1 ENHRY, CDR2 SYGVKD. The CDR3 is 15 residues long. V was pared by 6 bases and J by 5 bases, with 8 bases of the junction left unmatched. Points from the study as a whole: When patients were compared with controls, about five TRBV segments were more frequent, TRBV5-6, TRBV5-1 and TRBV20-1 among them.

Included in the TCR beta cDNA libraries were unique molecular identifiers. With roughly 1 to 10 million T cells as the source, roughly 0.5 million cDNA molecules resulted. MiXCR was run by TCRdb on the PCR reads, yielding one entry per CDR3 protein. The sample carries hundreds of thousands of distinct CDR3 sequences, roughly 45% recorded once. The chain carries TRBV10-3 and TRBJ2-1, with TRBD2 matching 9 bases. The sample comprised blood. The TCR originated in a girl aged 10 to 17 with multiple sclerosis. The CDR3 region has the DNA TGTGCCATCAGGGGGATCGAGCGGGGGGACAATGAGCAGTTCTTC. It specifies CAIRGIERGDNEQFF.